This paragraph reports one T cell receptor beta chain. No antigen is known for it. The data are from a study of vaccination effects on CD4 cells after COVID-19. Pools of viral peptides were used by the ViraFEST assay to expand antigen-specific CD4+ T cells ahead of sequencing. CD4+ T cell isolation took place after less than 13 days of culture. Among the vaccine recipients, none had a prior SARS-CoV-2 infection, and nucleocapsid antibodies were negative. Whole-study results and caveats: Vaccine-induced clones in healthy vaccinees cross-reacted with common cold coronaviruses in only 1 of 255 cases.

Germline values: CDR1 LGHNA, CDR2 YSLEER. This CDR3 is built from 19 residues. V trimming: 1 base; J trimming: 0 bases; junction bases outside the gene matches: 12. Some clones are missing from TCRdb's copy, which holds only in-frame ones; the method was immunoSEQ multiplex PCR. The repertoire has tens of thousands of clones, roughly 80% of them found once; the top ten carry 1.5% to 2%. The chain links TRBV4-3 to TRBJ1-5, with 7 bases fitting TRBD1. The material sequenced was CD4+ T cells from PBMCs cultured with HCoV-229E spike peptides, taken before COVID-19 vaccination. This sequence was found in a human donor who received a COVID-19 vaccine. The CDR3 reads CASSQGFAGGLYSNQPQHF. The CDR3 DNA reads as TGCGCCAGCAGCCAAGGTTTTGCAGGGGGGTTATATAGCAATCAGCCCCAGCATTTT.